This T cell receptor (beta chain) was observed in a study of PD-1 blockade in classical Hodgkin lymphoma (dated by TCRdb to about 2020). Regarding the research as a whole: Nivolumab dosing was 3 mg/kg intravenously every 2 weeks, continuing until either disease progression or unacceptable toxicity. A peripheral blood immune signature of response to PD-1 blockade in classical Hodgkin lymphoma was defined using TCR beta sequencing and CyTOF.

Beyond this particular receptor, the publication reports: Newly diagnosed patients were reported to have lower baseline TCR diversity than healthy donors, and relapsed/refractory patients were reported to have lower baseline TCR diversity still. Baseline diversity similar to that of newly diagnosed patients was observed in trial patients achieving complete response, whereas significantly lower diversity was observed in partial responders and progressors. Lower diversity was observed in patients in whom nivolumab was started less than 1 year after ASCT, and these patients were excluded from later analyses so that confounding by immune reconstitution would be avoided. Only a single clinical trial cohort was studied, and what caused the repertoire differences, possibly disease activity or prior therapy, remained undefined. A significant rise by C4D1 was seen in CD4+ but not CD8+ TCR diversity (p=0.0027 vs p=0.16), with the rise being most apparent in complete responders (p=0.02).

With respect to this clone: What antigen it recognizes has not been identified. Per-base quality was not reported, and no clone a single base away is much larger than it.

Here V drops 0 bases and J drops 4 bases, and the junction holds 5 bases not matched to any gene. The germline V gene supplies CDR1 SGDLS and CDR2 YYNGEE. The CDR3, from cysteine to phenylalanine, totals 16 residues. Only CDR3 DNA is held: 48 bases, read in frame from base 1. Genomic DNA was isolated using the Qiagen DNeasy kit from unsorted PBMCs as well as from negatively selected CD4+ and CD8+ fractions. TCR beta CDR3 regions were amplified by immunoSEQ multiplex PCR using primers annealing to V and J segments. A synthetic immune receptor repertoire was used to minimize amplification bias, and any remaining bias was removed computationally after sequencing. As for the authors' bioinformatics: Repertoire diversity was quantified as the Shannon entropy index using custom Python scripts. Unsorted, CD4+ and CD8+ repertoires were analyzed separately, except for combined analyses in which CD4+ and CD8+ sequences were merged in silico. A clone counted as expanded when the clone's frequency after treatment rose at least 2-fold relative to C1D1, and clones undetected at baseline were given a pseudocount of 0.5. Clones with 0 or 1 copy at C1D1 were classified as singleton clones, and clones with 2 or more copies were classified as non-singleton clones. Clones expanded in unsorted samples were labelled as CD4+, CD8+ or unknown by matching protein sequences in sorted samples from the same patient. Wilcoxon tests on paired samples were used to test changes in diversity from C1D1 to C4D1. Entries here come from immuneACCESS through TCRdb and include only in-frame sequences with V and J called. Some clones fail to appear in such tables; in the studies checked, an unresolved V gene covers under half of the shortfall, and the cause of the remainder is unknown. V and J calls and clone size follow that table, whereas D and trimming were derived from the DNA. Across this sample there are about 86,000 clones, with 80% to 90% seen only once. The ten biggest clones cover roughly 10% of the sample.

Taken with the paper, the label for time point translates to: cycle 2 day 1 (C2D1) of nivolumab. Every trial patient had relapsed after autologous stem cell transplantation, and cohorts A, B and C differed in prior brentuximab vedotin exposure. The trial cohort included more than 55 patients with relapsed/refractory classical Hodgkin lymphoma, and each patient had a best overall response of complete response, partial response or progressive disease. Trial patients were treated with single-agent nivolumab in the multi-cohort phase II CheckMate 205 trial. An independent review committee assessed best overall response using the 2007 International Working Group response criteria. Trial PBMCs were collected immediately before nivolumab initiation (C1D1) and during therapy at cycle 2 day 1 and cycle 4 day 1. Peripheral blood was collected in 8 mL Vacutainer Cell Preparation Tubes, from which PBMCs were isolated by centrifugation and then cryopreserved.

Source: peripheral blood mononuclear cells (PBMCs), taken before the second cycle of nivolumab. The rearranged chain carries TRBV9 and TRBJ2-3, and 10 junction bases match TRBD1. The origin of this receptor is a human donor with classical Hodgkin lymphoma. The CDR3 is CASSVGGTGVADTQYF. The DNA sequence follows: TGTGCCAGCAGCGTAGGTGGGACAGGGGTCGCAGATACGCAGTATTTT.